Listed below are T cell receptor beta chains from one sample, sequenced in a study of blood T cell repertoires in COVID-19. The assay was immunoSEQ multiplex PCR, and TCRdb's table has in-frame clones only and misses some. The sample consists of 250,000 to 400,000 clones, 70% to 90% of them appearing once. Sequencing was done on a sample of PBMCs or T cells enriched from blood (not recorded which). The receptors stem from a young woman who had recovered from COVID-19. Each CDR3 is given with its conserved first and last residue. A D gene is named only where the DNA matches it firmly. The size of a clone is reported for some rows only, either as once, few or many, or as a class for expanded clones.

clone size,D gene,J gene,V gene,CDR3 DNA,CDR3 protein
once,NA,TRBJ1-3,TRBV30,TGTGCCTGGAGTATCCCGCGACAGGCAATTCTTCCAAACACCATATATTTT,CAWSIPRQAILPNTIYF
NA,NA,TRBJ2-2,TRBV5-1,TGCGCCCGCAGCGACGGGGCACAGGGGGGGACCGGGGAGCTGTTTTTT,CARSDGAQGGTGELFF
NA,TRBD1,TRBJ2-5,TRBV4-2,TGTGCCAGCAGCCAGACTCCAGGGGGAGAAGAGACCCAGTACTTC,CASSQTPGGEETQYF
NA,NA,TRBJ1-2,TRBV5-6,TGTGCCAGCAGCTTGGCCGGCCGCGGATTGAAAGGGGATGGCTACACCTTC,CASSLAGRGLKGDGYTF
NA,TRBD1,TRBJ1-2,TRBV9,TGTGCCAGCAGCGGAGACAGGGGAGGATATGGCTACACCTTC,CASSGDRGGYGYTF
NA,NA,TRBJ2-3,TRBV5-8,TGTGCCAGCAGCTTGGGTAGGACATACACAGATACGCAGTATTTT,CASSLGRTYTDTQYF
NA,TRBD1,TRBJ2-1,TRBV4-1,TGCGCCAGCAGCCAGACGGACAGGTGGGACAATGAGCAGTTCTTC,CASSQTDRWDNEQFF
NA,TRBD1,TRBJ2-3,TRBV6-5,TGTGCCAGCAGTTTTTCCGGGACAGGGATGACAGATACGCAGTATTTT,CASSFSGTGMTDTQYF
NA,NA,TRBJ2-5,TRBV5-1,TGCGCCAGCAGCCCGCGGGCCAATCTGGCGGCCCAGTACTTC,CASSPRANLAAQYF
once,NA,TRBJ1-3,TRBV4-2,TGTGCCAGCAGCCCCAGGAACGGAAACACCATATATTTT,CASSPRNGNTIYF
NA,NA,TRBJ1-1,TRBV9,TGTGCCAGCAGCGTAGACAGGACCGCTGAAGCTTTCTTT,CASSVDRTAEAFF
NA,NA,TRBJ2-5,TRBV28,TGTGCCAGCAGAACCACAGGAAGACAAGAGACCCAGTACTTC,CASRTTGRQETQYF
NA,NA,TRBJ1-1,TRBV27,TGTGCCAGCAGCCTTGTTAAGCACACTGAAGCTTTCTTT,CASSLVKHTEAFF
NA,TRBD1,TRBJ1-5,TRBV19,TGTGCCAGTAGTATGGGGCAGGGGGCCAATCAGCCCCAGCATTTT,CASSMGQGANQPQHF
NA,TRBD2,TRBJ2-1,TRBV5-1,TGCGCCAGCAGCTGGACTAGCGGGGATTATGAGCAGTTCTTC,CASSWTSGDYEQFF
NA,NA,TRBJ1-4,TRBV2,TGTGCCAGCATTGAGGACACCCTGGCTGGAAAACTGTTTTTT,CASIEDTLAGKLFF
NA,TRBD2,TRBJ2-2,TRBV5-4,TGTGCCAGCAGCCAACTAGCGGGGCACACCGGGGAGCTGTTTTTT,CASSQLAGHTGELFF
NA,NA,TRBJ1-2,TRBV2,TGTGCCAGCACCTATGCAGGGTCAACCTATGGCTACACCTTC,CASTYAGSTYGYTF
NA,NA,TRBJ2-7,TRBV4-2,TGTGCCAGCAGCCAAGGCGGAGCGGAAACCTACGAGCAGTACTTC,CASSQGGAETYEQYF
once,NA,TRBJ1-5,TRBV7-9,TGTGCCAGCAGCTCCTCGGCGGGGCCCCAGCATTTT,CASSSSAGPQHF
NA,TRBD2,TRBJ2-3,TRBV2,TGTGCCAGCAGACTAGCGGGGGGCACAGATACGCAGTATTTT,CASRLAGGTDTQYF
NA,NA,TRBJ2-7,TRBV18,TGTGCCAGCTCCCCAACGGGGGACGGGTTATACGAGCAGTACTTC,CASSPTGDGLYEQYF
NA,NA,TRBJ2-7,TRBV20-1,TGCAGTGCTAGTTGGAGGGCTAAGGACGAGCAGTACTTC,CSASWRAKDEQYF
NA,TRBD1,TRBJ1-1,TRBV11-3,TGTGCCAGCAGCTCCCGGGACAGTGAAGCTTTCTTT,CASSSRDSEAFF
NA,NA,TRBJ1-1,TRBV29-1,TGCAGCGTTGAGGGGGGGGGCACTGAAGCTTTCTTT,CSVEGGGTEAFF
few,TRBD1,TRBJ1-5,TRBV19,TGTGCCAGTAGTATAGGTTCTCGACAGGGACCAAATCAGCCCCAGCATTTT,CASSIGSRQGPNQPQHF
NA,NA,TRBJ2-2,TRBV6-5,TGTGCCAGCAGTTACACAGGTCACCCTAACACCGGGGAGCTGTTTTTT,CASSYTGHPNTGELFF
NA,NA,TRBJ2-5,TRBV2,TGTGCCAGCAGTGAAGCGAAAGGACTGGAAGAGACCCAGTACTTC,CASSEAKGLEETQYF
many,TRBD2,TRBJ2-3,TRBV10-3,TGTGCCATCAAAGGGACCGAATCTAGCGGGGGGACCCGAAACACAGATACGCAGTATTTT,CAIKGTESSGGTRNTDTQYF
once,NA,TRBJ1-5,TRBV6-2/TRBV6-3,TGTGCCAGCAGTTCTTGGGGAGGGGATCAGCCCCAGCATTTT,CASSSWGGDQPQHF
NA,TRBD1,TRBJ2-7,TRBV9,TGTGCCAGCAGCGTTCGTCAGGGGGATGCCTACGAGCAGTACTTC,CASSVRQGDAYEQYF
once,TRBD2,TRBJ2-2,TRBV5-4,TGTGCCAGCAGCTCGGGGACTAGCGGTACCGGGGAGCTGTTTTTT,CASSSGTSGTGELFF
NA,NA,TRBJ1-2,TRBV6-5,TGTGCCAGCAGGCCCGACCAGGGGTCACCTTATGGCTACACCTTC,CASRPDQGSPYGYTF
NA,NA,TRBJ2-5,TRBV5-1,TGCGCCAGCAGCTTGGTCTTGGCGGCGGAGACCCAGTACTTC,CASSLVLAAETQYF
NA,NA,TRBJ2-3,TRBV6-4,TGTGCCAGCAGTCCCGAACCCCAGATCTCTGATACGCAGTATTTT,CASSPEPQISDTQYF